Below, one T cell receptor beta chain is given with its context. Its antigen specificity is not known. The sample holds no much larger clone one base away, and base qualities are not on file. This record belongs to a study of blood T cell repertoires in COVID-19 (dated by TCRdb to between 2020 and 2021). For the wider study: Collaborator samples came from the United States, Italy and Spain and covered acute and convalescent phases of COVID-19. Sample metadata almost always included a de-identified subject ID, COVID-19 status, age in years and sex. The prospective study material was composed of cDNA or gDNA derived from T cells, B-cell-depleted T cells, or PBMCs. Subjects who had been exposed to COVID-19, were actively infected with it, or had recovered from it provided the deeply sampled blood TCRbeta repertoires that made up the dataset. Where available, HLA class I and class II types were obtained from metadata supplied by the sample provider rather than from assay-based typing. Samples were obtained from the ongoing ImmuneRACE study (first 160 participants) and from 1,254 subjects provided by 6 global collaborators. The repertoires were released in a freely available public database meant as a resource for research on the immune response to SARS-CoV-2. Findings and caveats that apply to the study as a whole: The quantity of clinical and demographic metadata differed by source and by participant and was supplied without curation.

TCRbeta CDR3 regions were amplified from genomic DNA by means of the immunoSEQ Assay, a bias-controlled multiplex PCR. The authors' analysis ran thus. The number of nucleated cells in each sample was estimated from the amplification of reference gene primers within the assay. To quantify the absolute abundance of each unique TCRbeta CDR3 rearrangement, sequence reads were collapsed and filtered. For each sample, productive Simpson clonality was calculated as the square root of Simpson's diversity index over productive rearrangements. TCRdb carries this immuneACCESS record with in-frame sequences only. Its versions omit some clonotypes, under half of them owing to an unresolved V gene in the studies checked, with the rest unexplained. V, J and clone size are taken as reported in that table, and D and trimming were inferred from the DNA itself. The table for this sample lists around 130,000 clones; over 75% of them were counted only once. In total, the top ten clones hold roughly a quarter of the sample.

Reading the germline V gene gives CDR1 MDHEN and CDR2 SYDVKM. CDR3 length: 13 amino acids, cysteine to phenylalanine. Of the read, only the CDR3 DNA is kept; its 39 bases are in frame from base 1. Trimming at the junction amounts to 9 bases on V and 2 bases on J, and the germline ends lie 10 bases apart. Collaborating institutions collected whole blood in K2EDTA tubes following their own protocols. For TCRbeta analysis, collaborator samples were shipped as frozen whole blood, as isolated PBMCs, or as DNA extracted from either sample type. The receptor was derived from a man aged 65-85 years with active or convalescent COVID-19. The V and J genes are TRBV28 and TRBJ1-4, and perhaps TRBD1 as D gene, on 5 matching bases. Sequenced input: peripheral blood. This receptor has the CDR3 CASRAGTNEKLFF. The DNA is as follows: TGTGCCAGTAGGGCAGGGACTAATGAAAAACTGTTTTTT.